The subject of this entry is one T cell receptor beta chain. The antigen remains unidentified. The PCR ran on 60 Vbeta and 13 Jbeta primers. Assay: immunoSEQ multiplex PCR; the TCRdb copy retains only in-frame clones and omits some. The sample table includes 60,000 to 70,000 clones. CDR1 is SGHDT, CDR2 YYEEEE, per germline. The CDR3 sequence is 14 residues long. Trimming removed 1 base at V and 9 bases at J, with 14 bases between. The source of the sample is a study of cytomegalovirus exposure and HLA in healthy donors. Findings and caveats of the study: On later analysis, the bulk of CMV-associated TCR beta chains appeared to be HLA-restricted. Several of the most significant clusters appeared linked to common viral pathogens, based on a later analysis. TRBV6-2, TRBV6-3 and some other V segments were excluded as indistinguishable.

Sequencing used PBMCs. This receptor was identified in a boy aged 10-17 years in good health and CMV-seronegative. The gene calls are TRBV5-6 and TRBJ1-5; a weak D match, TRBD1 (5 bases). For the CDR3, the DNA is TGTGCCAGCAGCTTGAACGGGGTGGGGGGGCCCCAGCATTTT. Its protein product is CASSLNGVGGPQHF.